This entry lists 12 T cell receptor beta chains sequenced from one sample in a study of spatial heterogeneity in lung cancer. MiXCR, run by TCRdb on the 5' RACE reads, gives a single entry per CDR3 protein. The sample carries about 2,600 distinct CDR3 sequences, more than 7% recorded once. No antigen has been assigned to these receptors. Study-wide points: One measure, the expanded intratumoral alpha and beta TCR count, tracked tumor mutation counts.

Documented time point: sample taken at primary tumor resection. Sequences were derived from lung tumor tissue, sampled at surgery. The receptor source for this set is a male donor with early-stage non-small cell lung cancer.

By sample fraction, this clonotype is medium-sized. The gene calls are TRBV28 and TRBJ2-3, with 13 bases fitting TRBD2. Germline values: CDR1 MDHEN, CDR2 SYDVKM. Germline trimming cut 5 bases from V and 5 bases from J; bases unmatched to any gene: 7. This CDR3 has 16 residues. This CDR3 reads CASSGGTSGARDTQYF. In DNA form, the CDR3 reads TGTGCCAGCAGTGGGGGGACTAGCGGGGCCAGAGATACGCAGTATTTT.

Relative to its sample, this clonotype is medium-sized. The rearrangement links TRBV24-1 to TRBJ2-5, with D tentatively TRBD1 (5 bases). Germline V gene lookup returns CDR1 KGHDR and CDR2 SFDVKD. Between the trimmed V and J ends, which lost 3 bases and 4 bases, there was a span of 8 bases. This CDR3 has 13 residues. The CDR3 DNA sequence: TGTGCCACCAGTGATCCAGGGATAGAGACCCAGTACTTC. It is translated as CATSDPGIETQYF.

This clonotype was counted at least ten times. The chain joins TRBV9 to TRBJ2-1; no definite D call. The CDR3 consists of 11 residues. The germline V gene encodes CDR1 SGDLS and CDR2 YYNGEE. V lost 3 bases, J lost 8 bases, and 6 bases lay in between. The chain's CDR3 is CASSAWDEQFF. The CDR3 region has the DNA TGTGCCAGCAGCGCCTGGGATGAGCAGTTCTTC.

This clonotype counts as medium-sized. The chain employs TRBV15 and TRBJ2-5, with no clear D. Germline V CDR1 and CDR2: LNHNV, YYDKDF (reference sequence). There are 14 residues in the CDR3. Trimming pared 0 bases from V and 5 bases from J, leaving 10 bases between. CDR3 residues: CATSRDLGPETQYF. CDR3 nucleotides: TGTGCCACCAGCAGAGACCTAGGCCCGGAGACCCAGTACTTC.

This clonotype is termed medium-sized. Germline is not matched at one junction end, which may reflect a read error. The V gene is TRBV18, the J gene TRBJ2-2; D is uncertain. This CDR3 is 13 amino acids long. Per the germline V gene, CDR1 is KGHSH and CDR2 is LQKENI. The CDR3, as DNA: TGTGCCAGCGCACCCAGGAGCGCCGGGGAGCTGTTTTTT. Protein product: CASAPRSAGELFF.

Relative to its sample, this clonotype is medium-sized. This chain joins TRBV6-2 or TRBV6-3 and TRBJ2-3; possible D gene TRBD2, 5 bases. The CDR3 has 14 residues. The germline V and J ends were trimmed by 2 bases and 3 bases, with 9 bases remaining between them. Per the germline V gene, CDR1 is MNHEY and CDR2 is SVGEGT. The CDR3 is CASSYEGATDTQYF. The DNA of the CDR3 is TGTGCCAGCAGTTACGAGGGCGCGACAGATACGCAGTATTTT.

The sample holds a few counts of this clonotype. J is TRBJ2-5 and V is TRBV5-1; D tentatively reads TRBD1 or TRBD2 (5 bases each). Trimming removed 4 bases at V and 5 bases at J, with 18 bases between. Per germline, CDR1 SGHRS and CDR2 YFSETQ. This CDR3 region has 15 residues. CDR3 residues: CASSLGTGSAETQYF. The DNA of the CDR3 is TGCGCCAGCAGCCTCGGGACGGGGAGTGCCGAGACCCAGTACTTC.

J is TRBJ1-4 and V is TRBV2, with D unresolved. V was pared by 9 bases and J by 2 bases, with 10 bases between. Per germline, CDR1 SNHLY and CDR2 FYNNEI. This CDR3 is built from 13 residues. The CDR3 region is CARRLGTNEKLFF. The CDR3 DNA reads TGTGCCAGACGACTGGGGACTAATGAAAAACTGTTTTTT.

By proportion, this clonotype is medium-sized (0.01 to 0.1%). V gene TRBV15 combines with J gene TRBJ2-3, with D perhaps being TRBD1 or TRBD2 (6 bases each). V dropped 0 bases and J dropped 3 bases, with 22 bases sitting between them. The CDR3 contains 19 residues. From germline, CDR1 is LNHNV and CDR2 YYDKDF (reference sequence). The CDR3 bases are TGTGCCACCAGCAGAGATCTCCCGGGACTGGGGGCAGCAACAGATACGCAGTATTTT. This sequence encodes CATSRDLPGLGAATDTQYF.

This chain's CDR3 is CASRPQPNSPLHF. CDR3 DNA sequence: TGTGCCAGCAGGCCCCAGCCGAATTCACCCCTCCACTTT. The chain uses TRBV6-1 and TRBJ1-6, with no clear D. The CDR3 has 13 residues. The germline V gene encodes CDR1 MNHNS and CDR2 SASEGT. Trimming left V 6 bases short and J 7 bases short, with 10 bases between.

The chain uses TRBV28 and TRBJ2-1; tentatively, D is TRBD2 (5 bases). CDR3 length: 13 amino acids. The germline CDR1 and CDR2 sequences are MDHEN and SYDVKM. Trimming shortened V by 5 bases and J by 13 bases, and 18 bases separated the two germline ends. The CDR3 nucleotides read TGTGCCAGCAGTACTCCTAATCTGGGAGAACAGTTCTTC. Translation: CASSTPNLGEQFF.

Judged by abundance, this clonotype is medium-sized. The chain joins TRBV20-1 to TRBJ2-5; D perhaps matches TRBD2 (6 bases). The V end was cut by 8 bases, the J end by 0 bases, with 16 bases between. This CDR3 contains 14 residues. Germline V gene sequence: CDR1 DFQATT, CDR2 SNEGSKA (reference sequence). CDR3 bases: TGCAGTACCTATCCGCGGGGTTACCAAGAGACCCAGTACTTC. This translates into CSTYPRGYQETQYF.